The 8 T cell receptor beta chains below all came from one sample that was sequenced in a study of cytotoxic CD8 clonotypes in ibrutinib-treated CLL. This table comes from immunoSEQ multiplex PCR, and its TCRdb copy is limited to in-frame clones, with some not included. The sample contains about 49,000 clones, about half of which appear only once. The material was PBMCs, obtained after 12 months of ibrutinib treatment. These receptors were collected from a human donor with chronic lymphocytic leukemia.

The chain carries TRBV28 and TRBJ2-7; 9 bases fit TRBD2. The germline V gene has CDR1 MDHEN and CDR2 SYDVKM. This CDR3 has 15 amino acids. J lost 0 bases, V lost 5 bases, and 5 bases had no gene match. The CDR3 sequence: CASSPGSGSSYEQYF. The DNA for the CDR3 is TGTGCCAGCAGTCCCGGTAGCGGGAGCTCCTACGAGCAGTACTTC.

The chain has TRBV5-1 and TRBJ2-2; 11 nucleotides line up with TRBD1. The germline V gene encodes CDR1 SGHRS and CDR2 YFSETQ. The CDR3 is 15 amino acids. V gave up 4 bases and J gave up 5 bases; unmatched junction bases: 4. The CDR3 is CASSVGQGGTGELFF. As DNA, the CDR3 is TGCGCCAGCAGCGTGGGACAGGGGGGAACCGGGGAGCTGTTTTTT.

The chain links TRBV18 to TRBJ2-7; 9 bases are shared with TRBD1. CDR3 size: 15 residues. The junction had 9 bases not matched to a gene; V was cut back by 4 bases and J by 5 bases. The germline V gene encodes CDR1 KGHSH and CDR2 LQKENI. The CDR3 reads CASSLTGTGPHEQYF. CDR3 in DNA: TGTGCCAGCTCACTGACCGGGACAGGGCCCCACGAGCAGTACTTC.

The rearrangement joins TRBV5-6 to TRBJ1-2; possibly TRBD1 for D (5 bases). Germline V gives CDR1 SGHDT, CDR2 YYEEEE. The CDR3 loop spans 14 amino acids. V dropped 3 bases and J dropped 6 bases, with 15 bases sitting between them. CDR3 sequence (DNA): TGTGCCAGCAGCTACAGGTCCGGACTAGATGGCTACACCTTC. It encodes CASSYRSGLDGYTF.

The chain couples TRBV18 to TRBJ2-1, with a tentative D call TRBD2 (6 bases). The ends were cut back, 3 bases at V and 0 bases at J, with 12 bases in the middle. Germline V CDR1 and CDR2: KGHSH, LQKENI. The CDR3 covers 16 residues. The CDR3 is CASSPSGRGSYNEQFF. The CDR3 nucleotides are TGTGCCAGCTCACCGTCCGGGAGAGGCTCCTACAATGAGCAGTTCTTC.

The rearrangement joins TRBV6-4 to TRBJ1-2, with 7 bases aligning to TRBD1. The V gene's germline CDR1 is MRHNA and CDR2 SNTAGT. V was clipped by 6 bases and J by 2 bases; unmatched bases: 9. The CDR3 extends over 15 amino acids. CDR3 sequence (DNA): TGTGCCAGCAGCCTCGACAGGGCGGGAAACTATGGCTACACCTTC. Protein sequence: CASSLDRAGNYGYTF.

This chain connects TRBV2 to TRBJ2-7; TRBD1 is a possible D gene (5 bases). V was cut by 4 bases and J by 11 bases, with 12 bases left in between. The CDR3 runs to 11 residues. Germline loops: CDR1 SNHLY, CDR2 FYNNEI. DNA for the CDR3: TGTGCCAGCAGTGTTTTAGGGGTCGAGTACTTC. This sequence encodes CASSVLGVEYF.

The chain carries TRBV28 and TRBJ2-6; no definite D call. Germline V CDR1 and CDR2: MDHEN, SYDVKM. The CDR3 consists of 13 residues. Trimming shortened V by 2 bases and J by 4 bases, and 3 bases separated the two germline ends. The CDR3: CASSLRGANVLTF. The CDR3 DNA reads TGTGCCAGCAGTTTAAGAGGGGCCAACGTCCTGACTTTC.